This record covers a single T cell receptor (beta chain). What it binds is unknown. This sample stems from a study of CD8 T cells in ankylosing spondylitis. TCRdb re-called the 5' RACE reads with MiXCR, one entry per CDR3 protein. The table has 230,000 or so distinct CDR3 sequences, 18% seen once. The CDR3 loop spans 13 amino acids. Trimming left V 1 base short and J 5 bases short, with 7 bases between. Germline CDR1 SGHRS, CDR2 YFSETQ. Overall study findings and caveats: In reactive arthritis synovial fluid and blood, some motif variants had been reported before.

This TCR derives from a male donor with ankylosing spondylitis or in good health (not recorded which). Sequenced: blood, either unsorted or a sorted T cell fraction (not recorded which). The chain links TRBV5-1 to TRBJ2-1, with no clear D. CDR3 nucleotide sequence: TGCGCCAGCAGCTTGTCTCAGGACAATGAGCAGTTCTTC. Encoded protein: CASSLSQDNEQFF. Full variable domain (missing parts from reference TRBV5-1 and TRBJ2-1): KAGVTQTPRYLIKTRGQQVTLSCSPISGHRSVSWYQQTPGQGLQFLFEYFSETQRNKGNFPGRFSGRQFSNSRSEMNVSTLELGDSALYLCASSLSQDNEQFFGPGTRLTVL.